This T cell receptor beta chain was retrieved from a study of blood T cell repertoires in COVID-19. Overall study: Acute and convalescent COVID-19 samples came from the United States, Italy and Spain. Sample material is recorded as cDNA or gDNA derived from T cells, B-cell-depleted T cells, or PBMCs.

As originally analysed: Amplified reference gene primers provided the basis for estimating nucleated cell counts. TCRdb keeps only in-frame clones here, not all; method: immunoSEQ multiplex PCR. V and J calls and clone size follow that table, whereas D and trimming were derived from the DNA. This table holds about 210,000 clones, around 82% found once. Per germline, CDR1 LGHDT and CDR2 YNNKEL (reference sequence). There are 15 residues in the CDR3. Trimming at V came to 1 base and at J to 7 bases, leaving 4 bases not matched to a gene. The V and J genes are TRBV3-1 (or the pseudogene TRBV3-2) and TRBJ1-2, with 12 bases lining up with TRBD1. The TCR sequence derives from a human donor in a cohort sampled during active COVID-19. Sequencing used peripheral blood. The CDR3 protein is CASSQGGTGGSGYTF. DNA of the CDR3: TGTGCCAGCAGCCAAGGAGGGACAGGGGGCAGTGGCTACACCTTC.